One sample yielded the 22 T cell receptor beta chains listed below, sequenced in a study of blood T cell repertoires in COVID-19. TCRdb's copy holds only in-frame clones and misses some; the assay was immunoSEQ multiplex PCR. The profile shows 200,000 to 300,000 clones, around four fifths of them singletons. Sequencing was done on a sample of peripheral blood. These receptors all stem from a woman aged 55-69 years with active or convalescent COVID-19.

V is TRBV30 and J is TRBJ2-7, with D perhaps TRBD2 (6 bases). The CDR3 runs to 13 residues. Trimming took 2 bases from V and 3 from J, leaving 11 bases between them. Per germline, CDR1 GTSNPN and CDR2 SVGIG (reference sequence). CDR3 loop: CAWSTSHLYEQYF. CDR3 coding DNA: TGTGCCTGGAGTACTAGCCATCTCTACGAGCAGTACTTC. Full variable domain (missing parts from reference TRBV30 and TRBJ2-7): SQTIHQWPATLVQPVGSPLSLECTVEGTSNPNLYWYRQAAGRGLQLLFYSVGIGQISSEVPQNLSASRPQDRQFILSSKKLLLSDSGFYLCAWSTSHLYEQYFGPGTRLTVT.

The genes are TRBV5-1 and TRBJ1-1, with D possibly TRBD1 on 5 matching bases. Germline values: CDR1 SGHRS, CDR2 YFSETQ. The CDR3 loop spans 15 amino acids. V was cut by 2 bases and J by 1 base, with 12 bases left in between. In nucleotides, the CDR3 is TGCGCCAGCAGCTTCGCCGGGGGTCCGAACACTGAAGCTTTCTTT. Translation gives CASSFAGGPNTEAFF. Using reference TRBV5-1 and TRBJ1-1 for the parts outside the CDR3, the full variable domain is KAGVTQTPRYLIKTRGQQVTLSCSPISGHRSVSWYQQTPGQGLQFLFEYFSETQRNKGNFPGRFSGRQFSNSRSEMNVSTLELGDSALYLCASSFAGGPNTEAFFGQGTRLTVV.

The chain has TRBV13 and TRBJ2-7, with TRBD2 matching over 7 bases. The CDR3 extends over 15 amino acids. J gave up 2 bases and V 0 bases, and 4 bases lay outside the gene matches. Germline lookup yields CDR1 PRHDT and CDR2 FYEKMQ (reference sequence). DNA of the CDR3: TGTGCCAGCAGCTTAGGGCTAGCGGCTACCTACGAGCAGTACTTC. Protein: CASSLGLAATYEQYF.

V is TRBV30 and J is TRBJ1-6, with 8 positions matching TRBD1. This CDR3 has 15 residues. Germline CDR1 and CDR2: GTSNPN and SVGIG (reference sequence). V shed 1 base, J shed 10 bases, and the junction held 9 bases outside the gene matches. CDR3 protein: CAWSGPTGVGSPLHF. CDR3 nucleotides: TGTGCCTGGAGTGGCCCGACAGGGGTCGGATCACCCCTCCACTTT.

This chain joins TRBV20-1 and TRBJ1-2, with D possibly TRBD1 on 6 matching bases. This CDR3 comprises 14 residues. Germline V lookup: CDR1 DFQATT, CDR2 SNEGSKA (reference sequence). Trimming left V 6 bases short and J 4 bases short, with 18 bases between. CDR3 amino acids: CSASSVDRSYGYTF. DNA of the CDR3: TGCAGTGCAAGTTCCGTTGACAGGTCCTATGGCTACACCTTC.

CDR3 sequence (DNA): TGTGCCAGCAGGGATGCAGGGACTTATAATGAGCAGTTCTTC. Amino acid sequence: CASRDAGTYNEQFF. This chain links TRBV6-5 with TRBJ2-1, with a possible D match to TRBD2 (6 bases). Trimming took 6 bases from V and 7 from J, leaving 16 bases between them. Germline V lookup: CDR1 MNHEY, CDR2 SVGAGI. The CDR3 extends over 14 amino acids.

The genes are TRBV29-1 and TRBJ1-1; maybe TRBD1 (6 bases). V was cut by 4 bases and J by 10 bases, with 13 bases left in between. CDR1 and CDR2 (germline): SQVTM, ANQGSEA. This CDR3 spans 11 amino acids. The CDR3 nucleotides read TGCAGCGTTGGAGGGGGTAGTGGAGCTTTCTTT. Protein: CSVGGGSGAFF.

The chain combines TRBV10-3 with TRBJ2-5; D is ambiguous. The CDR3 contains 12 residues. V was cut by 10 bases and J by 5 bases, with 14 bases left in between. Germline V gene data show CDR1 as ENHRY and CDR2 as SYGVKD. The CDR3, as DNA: TGTGCCACGATGAAAGACGGGGAGACCCAGTACTTC. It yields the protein CATMKDGETQYF.

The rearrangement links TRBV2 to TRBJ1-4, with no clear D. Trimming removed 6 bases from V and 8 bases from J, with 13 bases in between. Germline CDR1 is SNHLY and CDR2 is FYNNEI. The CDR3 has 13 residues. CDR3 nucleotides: TGTGCCAGCAGACTTGGTGCAGGCGAAAAACTGTTTTTT. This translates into CASRLGAGEKLFF.

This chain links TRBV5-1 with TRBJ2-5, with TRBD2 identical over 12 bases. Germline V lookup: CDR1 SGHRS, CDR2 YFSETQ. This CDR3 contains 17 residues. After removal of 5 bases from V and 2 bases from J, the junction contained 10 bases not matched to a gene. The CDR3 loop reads CASRRTLAGGVQETQYF. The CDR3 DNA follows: TGCGCCAGCAGACGTACTCTAGCGGGAGGGGTACAAGAGACCCAGTACTTC. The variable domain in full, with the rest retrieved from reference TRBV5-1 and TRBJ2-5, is KAGVTQTPRYLIKTRGQQVTLSCSPISGHRSVSWYQQTPGQGLQFLFEYFSETQRNKGNFPGRFSGRQFSNSRSEMNVSTLELGDSALYLCASRRTLAGGVQETQYFGPGTRLLVL.

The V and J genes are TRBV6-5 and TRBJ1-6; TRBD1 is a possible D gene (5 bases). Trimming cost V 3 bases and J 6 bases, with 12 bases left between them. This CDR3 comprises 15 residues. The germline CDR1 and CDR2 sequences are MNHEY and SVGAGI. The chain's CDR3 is CASSYSRVGNSPLHF. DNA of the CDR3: TGTGCCAGCAGTTATTCCAGGGTGGGTAATTCACCCCTCCACTTT.

DNA of the CDR3: TGTGCCAGCAGTTTCTATCAGGGGTATGGCTACACCTTC. It translates to CASSFYQGYGYTF. The J gene is TRBJ1-2, the V gene TRBV27; D possibly corresponds to TRBD1 (6 bases). The germline V gene has CDR1 MNHEY and CDR2 SMNVEV (reference sequence). Trimming removed 3 bases at V and 5 bases at J, with 10 bases between. This CDR3 is 13 amino acids long.

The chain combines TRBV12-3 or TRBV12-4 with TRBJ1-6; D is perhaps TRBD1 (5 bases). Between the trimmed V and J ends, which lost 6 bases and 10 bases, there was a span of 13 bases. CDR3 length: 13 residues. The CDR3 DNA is TGTGCCAGCAGGCTGACAGAGCCCTCACCCCTCCACTTT. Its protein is CASRLTEPSPLHF.

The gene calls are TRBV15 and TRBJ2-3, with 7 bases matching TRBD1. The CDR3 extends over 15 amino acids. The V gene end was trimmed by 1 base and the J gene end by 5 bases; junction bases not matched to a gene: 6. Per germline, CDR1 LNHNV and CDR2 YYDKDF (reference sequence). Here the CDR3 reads CATSRVNRGEDTQYF. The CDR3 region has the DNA TGTGCCACCAGCAGAGTTAACAGGGGAGAAGATACGCAGTATTTT.

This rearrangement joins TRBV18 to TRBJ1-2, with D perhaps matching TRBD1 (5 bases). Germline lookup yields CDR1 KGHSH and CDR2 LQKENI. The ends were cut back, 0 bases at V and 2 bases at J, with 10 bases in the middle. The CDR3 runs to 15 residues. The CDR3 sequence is CASSPPTAGNYGYTF. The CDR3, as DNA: TGTGCCAGCTCACCACCGACAGCGGGAAACTATGGCTACACCTTC.

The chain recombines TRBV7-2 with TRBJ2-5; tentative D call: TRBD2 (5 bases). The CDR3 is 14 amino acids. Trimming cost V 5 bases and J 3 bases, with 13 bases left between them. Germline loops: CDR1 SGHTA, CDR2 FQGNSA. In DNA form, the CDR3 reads TGTGCCAGCAGCCAGGACTTGGGAGAAGAGACCCAGTACTTC. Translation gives CASSQDLGEETQYF.

CDR3 bases: TGTGCCAGTAGACCGACAGGGGGGTTGAACACTGAAGCTTTCTTT. It yields the protein CASRPTGGLNTEAFF. The chain employs TRBV19 and TRBJ1-1, with 9 bases fitting TRBD1. V dropped 6 bases and J dropped 0; count of bases not matched to a gene: 5. CDR1 LNHDA and CDR2 SQIVND come from the germline V gene (reference sequence). The CDR3 extends over 15 amino acids.

The CDR3 bases are TGTGCCAGCAGCCAGGGTCAGAGGAACTATGGCTACACCTTC. This sequence encodes CASSQGQRNYGYTF. The chain has TRBV3-1 (or the pseudogene TRBV3-2) and TRBJ1-2; no reliable D call. This CDR3 is built from 14 residues. Trimming removed 3 bases from V and 2 bases from J, with 10 bases in between. Germline V CDR1 and CDR2: LGHDT, YNNKEL (reference sequence).

The DNA for the CDR3 is TGCGCCAGCAGCTCGGGCACTAGCGGGAGGTACAATGAGCAGTTCTTC. Protein: CASSSGTSGRYNEQFF. The genes are TRBV5-1 and TRBJ2-1, with 12 bases identical to TRBD2. The V and J ends lost 3 bases and 4 bases, in that order; junction bases with no gene match: 5. Per the germline V gene, CDR1 is SGHRS and CDR2 is YFSETQ. The CDR3 runs to 16 residues.

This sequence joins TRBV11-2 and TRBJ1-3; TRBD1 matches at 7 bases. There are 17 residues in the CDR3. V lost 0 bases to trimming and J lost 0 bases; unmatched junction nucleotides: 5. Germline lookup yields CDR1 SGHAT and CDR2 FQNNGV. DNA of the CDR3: TGTGCCAGCAGCTTAGAGGGGGGACAGTCCTCTGGAAACACCATATATTTT. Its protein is CASSLEGGQSSGNTIYF.

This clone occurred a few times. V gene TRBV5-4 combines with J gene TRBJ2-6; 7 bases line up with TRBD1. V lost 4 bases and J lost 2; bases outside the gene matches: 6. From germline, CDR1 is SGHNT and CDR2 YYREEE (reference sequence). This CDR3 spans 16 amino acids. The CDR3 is CASSQQGLPGANVLTF. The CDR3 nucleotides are TGTGCCAGCAGCCAACAGGGGCTACCTGGGGCCAACGTCCTGACTTTC.

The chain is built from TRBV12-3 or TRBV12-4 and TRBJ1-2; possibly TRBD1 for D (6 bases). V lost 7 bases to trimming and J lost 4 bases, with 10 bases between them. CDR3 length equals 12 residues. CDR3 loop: CASKGDGYGYTF. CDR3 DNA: TGTGCCAGCAAGGGGGACGGCTATGGCTACACCTTC.